This TCR beta chain was identified during a study of T cells after yellow fever vaccination. Findings of the study overall: Abundant clonotypes from the bulk population could contaminate FACS-sorted repertoires. Subsequent booster samples again held most clones from primary vaccination (96% CD4, roughly 90% CD8). Though weaker, the secondary response peaked faster, on day 5 versus 15.

TCRdb reprocessed the 5' RACE reads via MiXCR and lists one record per CDR3 protein. The repertoire holds just under 600,000 distinct CDR3 sequences, about 14% seen once, with around an eighth in the top ten. The V and J ends lost 2 bases and 3 bases respectively, with 14 bases between them. Germline values: CDR1 MNHEY, CDR2 SVGEGT. The CDR3 extends over 16 amino acids. About this clonotype: Its antigen is unidentified.

This chain connects TRBV6-2 or TRBV6-3 to TRBJ2-1, with D perhaps matching TRBD2 (6 bases). The source of this sequence is a man in his thirties or forties who received the YFV17D yellow fever vaccine. The source material was PBMCs, sampled on the day of the yellow fever booster vaccination. The CDR3 region has the DNA TGTGCCAGCAGTTACCCCCTCGGCGGGGACTACAATGAGCAGTTCTTC. Amino acids: CASSYPLGGDYNEQFF.